A selection of T cell receptor beta chains follows, all from one sample in a study of breast tumors, draining lymph nodes, adjacent tissues. TCRdb fed the multiplex PCR reads into MiXCR, producing one record per CDR3 protein. Among about 140,000 distinct CDR3 sequences, around a third were seen once, and the ten largest hold around 2.3%. What was sequenced was axillary lymph node tissue. Receptors originate from a female donor with breast cancer. Some clones in this sample may be carry-over from other donors' samples. CDR3s include the opening cysteine and the closing phenylalanine or tryptophan. Each record gives: clone size, V gene, J gene, D gene, CDR3 protein, CDR3 DNA. D genes are given only for firm matches. Clone size, where shown, is once, few, many, or a class for clones that have expanded.

clone size: many
V gene: TRBV19
J gene: TRBJ1-2
D gene: -
CDR3 protein: CASSIATTNYGYTF
CDR3 DNA: TGTGCCAGTAGTATAGCGACAACAAACTATGGCTACACCTTC

clone size: -
V gene: TRBV14
J gene: TRBJ2-5
D gene: -
CDR3 protein: CATKAAGELGETQYF
CDR3 DNA: TGTGCCACCAAGGCCGCCGGCGAGCTAGGAGAGACTCAGTACTTC

clone size: few
V gene: TRBV6-2/TRBV6-3
J gene: TRBJ1-5
D gene: -
CDR3 protein: CASRTGGQPQHF
CDR3 DNA: TGTGCCAGCAGGACTGGGGGTCAGCCCCAGCATTTT

clone size: many
V gene: TRBV7-9
J gene: TRBJ2-1
D gene: TRBD1
CDR3 protein: CASSLVAGQGNEQFF
CDR3 DNA: TGTGCCAGCAGCTTAGTTGCGGGACAGGGTAATGAGCAGTTCTTC

clone size: many
V gene: TRBV5-1
J gene: TRBJ1-6
D gene: TRBD1
CDR3 protein: CASSLGGGGQSPLHF
CDR3 DNA: TGCGCCAGCAGCTTGGGTGGAGGGGGCCAATCACCCCTCCACTTT

clone size: -
V gene: TRBV7-9
J gene: TRBJ2-5
D gene: -
CDR3 protein: CASSPSGQVTQYF
CDR3 DNA: TGTGCCAGCAGCCCCTCGGGACAAGTTACCCAGTACTTC

clone size: many
V gene: TRBV5-5
J gene: TRBJ2-3
D gene: TRBD2
CDR3 protein: CASRRETGRADTQYF
CDR3 DNA: TGTGCCAGCCGCCGGGAGACGGGGAGGGCAGATACGCAGTATTTT

clone size: once
V gene: TRBV15
J gene: TRBJ1-4
D gene: -
CDR3 protein: CATSRVLGENEKLFF
CDR3 DNA: TGTGCCACCAGCAGAGTGTTAGGGGAGAATGAAAAACTGTTTTTT

clone size: -
V gene: TRBV20-1
J gene: TRBJ2-5
D gene: TRBD1
CDR3 protein: CSATWTGGLAQYF
CDR3 DNA: TGCAGTGCTACATGGACAGGGGGTTTGGCCCAGTACTTC

clone size: many
V gene: TRBV19
J gene: TRBJ2-1
D gene: -
CDR3 protein: CATSRGQSYNEQFF
CDR3 DNA: TGTGCCACCTCCAGGGGTCAGTCCTACAATGAGCAGTTCTTC

clone size: -
V gene: TRBV7-6
J gene: TRBJ1-2
D gene: TRBD1
CDR3 protein: CASSSETGVGFGYGYTF
CDR3 DNA: TGTGCCAGCAGCTCAGAGACAGGGGTTGGCTTTGGCTATGGCTACACCTTC

clone size: many
V gene: TRBV6-1
J gene: TRBJ2-7
D gene: -
CDR3 protein: CATTGRLSFLSSYEQYF
CDR3 DNA: TGTGCCACCACTGGCCGGTTATCCTTTTTGAGCTCCTACGAGCAGTACTTC

clone size: -
V gene: TRBV2
J gene: TRBJ1-1
D gene: TRBD1
CDR3 protein: CASSLQGAAEAFF
CDR3 DNA: TGTGCCAGCAGTCTACAGGGGGCCGCAGAAGCTTTCTTT

clone size: many
V gene: TRBV7-9
J gene: TRBJ2-1
D gene: -
CDR3 protein: CASSLEAPSYNEQFF
CDR3 DNA: TGTGCCAGCAGCTTAGAGGCACCCTCCTACAATGAGCAGTTCTTC

clone size: many
V gene: TRBV7-8
J gene: TRBJ2-3
D gene: -
CDR3 protein: CASSPTVAIGRDTQYF
CDR3 DNA: TGTGCCAGCAGCCCCACCGTCGCGATTGGGAGGGATACGCAGTATTTT

clone size: many
V gene: TRBV28
J gene: TRBJ1-2
D gene: -
CDR3 protein: CASSFRSSSGYTF
CDR3 DNA: TGTGCCAGCAGTTTTCGCAGCTCCAGCGGCTACACCTTC